Listed here are 17 T cell receptor beta chains from one sample, sequenced in a study of CD8 T cells in ankylosing spondylitis. Their antigens remain unidentified. Study results and limitations: Characteristic of ankylosing spondylitis blood, it appeared, was a TCR beta motif comprising roughly eight highly homologous variants.

TCRdb re-analysed the 5' RACE reads in MiXCR, keeping a single row per CDR3 protein. The data show a few hundred thousand distinct CDR3 sequences, with 6% to 8.5% seen just once and 14% held by the top ten. The sequenced sample consisted of blood, either unsorted or a sorted T cell fraction (not recorded which). The receptors were sampled from a male donor with ankylosing spondylitis.

V gene TRBV4-3 combines with J gene TRBJ2-7; a possible D gene is TRBD1 (5 bases). CDR1 is LGHNA and CDR2 is YSLEER in the germline V gene. V shed 3 bases and J shed 0 bases, with 15 bases lying between them. This CDR3 has 16 residues. CDR3 DNA: TGCGCCAGCAGCCAGGGGTTACAGGACGTCTCCTACGAGCAGTACTTC. Protein: CASSQGLQDVSYEQYF.

At least ten counts were recorded for this clonotype. The V gene is TRBV24-1, the J gene TRBJ2-1, with 8 bases aligning to TRBD2. CDR3 length equals 15 residues. Germline values: CDR1 KGHDR, CDR2 SFDVKD. V lost 6 bases and J lost 5; bases outside the gene matches: 8. The CDR3 region is CATSPSGRFDNEQFF. The DNA for the CDR3 is TGTGCCACCAGTCCTAGCGGGCGATTTGACAATGAGCAGTTCTTC.

The J gene is TRBJ2-1, the V gene TRBV20-1, with D unresolved. Trimming pared 3 bases from V and 3 bases from J, leaving 12 bases between. Germline CDR1 DFQATT, CDR2 SNEGSKA (reference sequence). This CDR3 has 14 amino acids. This chain's CDR3 is CSASLERIYNEQFF. The CDR3 DNA sequence: TGCAGTGCTAGTTTGGAGAGGATCTACAATGAGCAGTTCTTC.

V and J are TRBV7-8 and TRBJ2-5; TRBD1 or TRBD2 may be the D gene (6 bases each). Trimming pared 5 bases from V and 0 bases from J, leaving 19 bases between. Germline CDR1 is SGHVS and CDR2 is FQNEAQ. The CDR3 spans 17 residues. CDR3 DNA: TGTGCCAGCAGCACAAACCTCTGGGGGGCAGACCAAGAGACCCAGTACTTC. It encodes CASSTNLWGADQETQYF.

The chain's CDR3 is CASSPLGGGEAFF. The CDR3 DNA follows: TGCGCCAGCAGCCCCTTAGGAGGGGGTGAAGCTTTCTTT. The chain couples TRBV5-1 to TRBJ1-1, with D tentatively TRBD1 (6 bases). The CDR3 loop spans 13 amino acids. The V end was cut by 4 bases, the J end by 7 bases, with 14 bases between. CDR1 is SGHRS and CDR2 is YFSETQ in the germline V gene.

As to this clonotype: This may arise from a read error, as a much more abundant clone is one base away. The chain uses TRBV4-2 and TRBJ2-7, with D tentatively TRBD1 (5 bases). Looked up from germline, CDR1 is LGHNA and CDR2 is YNFKEQ. With 0 bases removed from V and 4 bases from J, the gap between germline ends came to 7 bases. This CDR3 has 13 residues. The chain's CDR3 is CASSQETEYEQYF. CDR3 DNA: TGTGCCAGCAGCCAAGAGACAGAATACGAGCAGTACTTC.

The table lists this clonotype with many counts. The chain has TRBV28 and TRBJ2-7; 7 positions match TRBD2. The germline gives CDR1 MDHEN, CDR2 SYDVKM. The V and J ends lost 6 bases and 2 bases, in that order; junction bases with no gene match: 13. The CDR3 runs 16 residues. CDR3 sequence: CASSPPWGRVTYEQYF. For the CDR3, the DNA is TGTGCCAGCAGCCCGCCCTGGGGGAGGGTCACCTACGAGCAGTACTTC.

This clonotype was seen at least ten times. The V gene is TRBV30, the J gene TRBJ2-1, with TRBD2 identical over 9 bases. Germline V lookup: CDR1 GTSNPN, CDR2 SVGIG (reference sequence). There are 15 residues in the CDR3. V lost 4 bases to trimming and J lost 0 bases; unmatched junction nucleotides: 4. The CDR3 spells CAWTQLAGSYNEQFF. The CDR3 DNA reads as TGTGCCTGGACTCAACTAGCGGGCTCCTACAATGAGCAGTTCTTC.

This clonotype was detected ten times or more. The chain combines TRBV27 with TRBJ1-4; 8 positions match TRBD1. Germline V CDR1 and CDR2: MNHEY, SMNVEV (reference sequence). This CDR3 is built from 17 residues. V dropped 5 bases and J dropped 0; count of bases not matched to a gene: 8. CDR3 DNA: TGTGCCAGCAGTCCCTGGACAGGGCGGCCAACTAATGAAAAACTGTTTTTT. It yields the protein CASSPWTGRPTNEKLFF.

In its sample, this clonotype was seen many times. V is TRBV6-1 and J is TRBJ1-2; tentatively, D is TRBD1 (5 bases). CDR3 size: 15 residues. CDR1 MNHNS and CDR2 SASEGT come from the germline V gene. V was pared by 6 bases and J by 4 bases, with 18 bases between. CDR3: CASSAGPKAGYGYTF. The DNA of the CDR3 is TGTGCCAGCAGCGCAGGGCCGAAGGCGGGCTATGGCTACACCTTC.

This clonotype was detected only a few times. The gene calls are TRBV9 and TRBJ2-7; D is undetermined. CDR3 length: 13 residues. V gave up 4 bases and J gave up 4 bases, with 12 bases separating them. Looked up from germline, CDR1 is SGDLS and CDR2 is YYNGEE. The CDR3 DNA is TGTGCCAGCAGCCCCTCGGACGAGTACGAGCAGTACTTC. As protein: CASSPSDEYEQYF.

This clonotype was detected many times. The chain uses TRBV25-1 and TRBJ1-2; 7 bases match TRBD1. V gave up 6 bases and J gave up 2 bases; unmatched junction bases: 6. Per germline, CDR1 MGHDK and CDR2 SYGVNS. This CDR3 region has 14 residues. The CDR3 DNA reads TGTGCCAGCAGCCCGGGACAGTCGAACTATGGCTACACCTTC. It codes for CASSPGQSNYGYTF.

Ten or more counts support this clonotype. This rearrangement joins TRBV9 to TRBJ2-7; a weak D match, TRBD1 (6 bases). From germline, CDR1 is SGDLS and CDR2 YYNGEE. Trimming shortened V by 4 bases and J by 2 bases, and 10 bases separated the two germline ends. The CDR3 runs 13 residues. CDR3 bases: TGTGCCAGCAGCCCCGGGACACCCTACGAGCAGTACTTC. It codes for CASSPGTPYEQYF.

The chain has TRBV4-1 and TRBJ1-5; D might be TRBD1 (6 bases). The V and J ends lost 0 bases and 9 bases respectively, with 18 bases between them. The V gene's germline CDR1 is MGHRA and CDR2 YSYEKL. The CDR3 consists of 16 residues. CDR3 coding DNA: TGCGCCAGCAGCCAAGATCCCGGGGGCCACCGTCGGCCCCAGCATTTT. Its translation: CASSQDPGGHRRPQHF.

This clonotype was counted many times. The CDR3 reads CASRRTGVGNEQFF. The CDR3 coding sequence is TGTGCCAGCAGGAGGACAGGGGTTGGTAATGAGCAGTTCTTC. J is TRBJ2-1 and V is TRBV12-3 or TRBV12-4; 9 bases are shared with TRBD1. The CDR3 length is 14 residues. Trimming cost V 6 bases and J 7 bases; bases outside gene matches: 7.

This clonotype was recorded at least ten times. The V call is TRBV12-5, the J call TRBJ2-1; 8 nucleotides agree with TRBD2. Germline V gives CDR1 LGHNT, CDR2 FRNRAP. The CDR3 totals 16 residues. The trim removed 0 bases at V and 4 bases at J, leaving 5 bases unmatched. CDR3 in amino acids: CASGLVAGREYNEQFF. The CDR3 DNA is TGTGCTAGTGGTTTGGTGGCCGGGAGGGAGTACAATGAGCAGTTCTTC.

The chain combines TRBV27 with TRBJ2-7; 7 bases are shared with TRBD2. Per germline, CDR1 MNHEY and CDR2 SMNVEV (reference sequence). This CDR3 comprises 13 residues. After removal of 3 bases from V and 5 bases from J, the junction contained 4 bases not matched to a gene. For the CDR3, the DNA is TGTGCCAGCAGTTTCGCGGGAGCGGACGAGCAGTACTTC. As protein: CASSFAGADEQYF.